Reported below is one TCR beta chain. Its antigen is not identified. The data were taken from a study of cytomegalovirus exposure and HLA in healthy donors. Study-level findings and limits: The authors enumerated roughly 180 TCR beta chains as linked to cytomegalovirus.

The repertoire was sequenced with immunoSEQ multiplex PCR; TCRdb's copy has only in-frame clones and lacks some. The sample includes over 85,000 clones, almost 85% of them seen just once. Source material: PBMCs. This clonotype was obtained from a woman between 18 and 29 years old in good health and CMV-seropositive.

CDR3 protein: CASSNLTGWANEKLFF. Here the CDR3 DNA reads TGTGCCAGCAGTAACCTGACAGGGTGGGCTAATGAAAAACTGTTTTTT. The chain is built from TRBV28 and TRBJ1-4; TRBD1 aligns across 7 bases. Trimming at V came to 5 bases and at J to 3 bases, leaving 9 bases not matched to a gene. Germline V lookup: CDR1 MDHEN, CDR2 SYDVKM. The CDR3 contains 16 residues.